What follows is one T cell receptor beta chain and its context. The source of the sample is a study of blood T cell repertoires in COVID-19. Across the study: Both acute and convalescent COVID-19 samples were obtained from the United States, Italy and Spain. The cDNA or gDNA used as material had been derived from T cells, B-cell-depleted T cells, or PBMCs.

Clones were sequenced by immunoSEQ multiplex PCR, and TCRdb holds only the in-frame ones, with some missing. The sample lists some 300,000 clones; roughly 89% were seen once. Seattle's cohort entered during active infection and was followed longitudinally. CDR1 is MNHEY, CDR2 SVGAGI, per germline. The ends were cut back, 5 bases at V and 6 bases at J, with 17 bases in the middle. The CDR3 totals 15 residues. J is TRBJ2-1 and V is TRBV6-5; possibly TRBD1 for D (6 bases). Sequenced sample: peripheral blood. This receptor was obtained from a woman in her thirties or forties with COVID-19, enrolled during active disease. CDR3: CASSHGQGFPNEQFF. The CDR3 region has the DNA TGTGCCAGCAGTCACGGGCAGGGGTTCCCCAATGAGCAGTTCTTC.